The 4 T cell receptor beta chains given below trace back to one sample, sequenced in a study of blood T cell repertoires in COVID-19. Data came from immunoSEQ multiplex PCR; TCRdb stores just in-frame clones and leaves some out. The repertoire holds more than 55,000 clones, with less than 75% as singletons. What was sequenced was peripheral blood. The receptors here all came from a woman aged 70-85 years with acute or convalescent COVID-19.

The V call is TRBV29-1, the J call TRBJ1-2, with 8 nucleotides matching TRBD1. The germline gives CDR1 SQVTM, CDR2 ANQGSEA. Trimming removed 5 bases from V and 1 base from J; junction bases left unmatched: 6. The CDR3 contains 14 residues. CDR3 DNA: TGCAGCGTTCGCACAGGGGGTAATAACTATGGCTACACCTTC. Its protein product is CSVRTGGNNYGYTF.

The genes are TRBV18 and TRBJ2-7; D gene ambiguous. The V end lost 5 bases, the J end lost 1 base, and 12 bases lay between the germline ends. From germline, CDR1 is KGHSH and CDR2 LQKENI. This CDR3 contains 14 residues. This CDR3 is CASSKMGRSYEQYV. CDR3 DNA sequence: TGTGCCAGCTCAAAAATGGGCAGATCCTACGAGCAGTACGTC.

CDR3 protein: CASSPGDQAFF. The CDR3 DNA is TGTGCCAGCAGCCCGGGTGATCAGGCTTTCTTT. The chain employs TRBV7-9 and TRBJ1-1; the D is unclear. V was pared by 5 bases and J by 11 bases, with 12 bases between. CDR3 length equals 11 residues. The germline V gene has CDR1 SEHNR and CDR2 FQNEAQ (reference sequence).

This clone was counted a few times. V usage is TRBV6-5 and J usage is TRBJ1-5; D gene unclear. Germline CDR1 MNHEY, CDR2 SVGAGI. V was clipped by 4 bases and J by 9 bases, with 7 bases between them. This CDR3 is built from 11 residues. The CDR3 coding sequence is TGTGCCAGCAGTTCCGGCGGGCCCCAGCATTTT. Protein sequence: CASSSGGPQHF.